The entry below gives a single T cell receptor (beta chain) sequence along with its context. Its antigen is not identified. The data were obtained in a study of identifying expanded T cells in peripheral blood. Sequenced by immunoSEQ multiplex PCR; TCRdb stores in-frame clones only, minus some. The sample has about 85,000 clones, around nine tenths seen once. Trimming shortened V by 3 bases and J by 2 bases, and 13 bases separated the two germline ends. Looked up from germline, CDR1 is MNHEY and CDR2 is SMNVEV (reference sequence). This CDR3 region has 15 residues. Findings and caveats of the study: Differentially abundant clones: roughly 1.2 between replicates, 16.4 at two to three weeks, 19 to 20 at four.

The specimen was blood. V and J are TRBV27 and TRBJ1-1; perhaps TRBD1 as D (5 bases). The clonotype originates from a person between 18 and 75 years old in good health. CDR3 DNA: TGTGCCAGCAGTTTTTTAGGGGAAGGAAACACTGAAGCTTTCTTT. It encodes CASSFLGEGNTEAFF.